The 30 T cell receptor beta chains in this list originate from one sample, sequenced in a study of blood T cell repertoires in COVID-19. Assay used: immunoSEQ multiplex PCR; TCRdb lists only in-frame clones, some missing. Counted here are approximately 200,000 clones, approximately 84% occurring once; the ten biggest clones make up 6.9%. Sequenced material: peripheral blood. These receptor sequences come from a human donor with acute or convalescent COVID-19. The donor label of this sample is uncertain.

This clone turned up a few times. The chain uses TRBV9 and TRBJ1-1, with D possibly being TRBD1 (6 bases). Trimming shortened V by 2 bases and J by 1 base, and 15 bases separated the two germline ends. The length of the CDR3 is 16 residues. Germline-derived CDR1 and CDR2 are SGDLS and YYNGEE. DNA of the CDR3: TGTGCCAGCAGCGTCGGGGCTGGACAGACGAACACTGAAGCTTTCTTT. This sequence encodes CASSVGAGQTNTEAFF.

On this clone: Other DNA sequences of this sample code for an identical CDR3. The chain recombines TRBV7-2 with TRBJ2-2; a weak D match, TRBD2 (5 bases). The CDR3 has 15 residues. The germline V gene encodes CDR1 SGHTA and CDR2 FQGNSA. The V end was cut by 1 base, the J end by 1 base, with 7 bases between. CDR3 nucleotides: TGTGCCAGCAGCTTAGTCGCGGGGAACACCGGGGAGCTGTTTTTT. This translates into CASSLVAGNTGELFF.

This clone showed up just a few times. The J gene is TRBJ2-3, the V gene TRBV13; 8 bases align to TRBD1. The CDR3 has 15 residues. J gave up 5 bases and V 1 base, and 5 bases lay outside the gene matches. Germline V CDR1 and CDR2: PRHDT, FYEKMQ (reference sequence). The CDR3 coding sequence is TGTGCCAGCAGCTTAGAGGACAGGGATAAAGATACGCAGTATTTT. This translates into CASSLEDRDKDTQYF.

Points on this clone: The same CDR3 can be traced to other DNA sequences in this sample. The chain uses TRBV7-2 and TRBJ2-5; tentative D call: TRBD2 (6 bases). V was clipped by 1 base and J by 5 bases, with 11 bases between them. Germline values: CDR1 SGHTA, CDR2 FQGNSA. The CDR3 extends over 14 amino acids. The CDR3 bases are TGTGCCAGCAGCTTAGGGGGCAGCGGGGAGACCCAGTACTTC. Translating it yields CASSLGGSGETQYF.

This clone was detected once. The chain recombines TRBV29-1 with TRBJ2-3, with D unclear. Trimming took off 4 bases at V and 0 bases at J, with 8 bases between the two ends. The germline V gene has CDR1 SQVTM and CDR2 ANQGSEA. The CDR3 is made up of 13 amino acids. CDR3 amino acids: CSVGRVSTDTQYF. The CDR3 DNA follows: TGCAGCGTTGGACGGGTTAGCACAGATACGCAGTATTTT.

The V and J genes are TRBV30 and TRBJ2-2; tentatively, D is TRBD2 (6 bases). CDR3 size: 12 residues. Trimming cost V 3 bases and J 7 bases, with 9 bases left between them. Germline CDR1 and CDR2: GTSNPN and SVGIG (reference sequence). The CDR3 DNA is TGTGCCTGGAGGCGGGGTTTCGGGGAGCTGTTTTTT. Translated, it gives CAWRRGFGELFF.

This clone appeared a few times. The genes are TRBV9 and TRBJ2-7, with a weak D call TRBD1 (6 bases). The CDR3 totals 15 residues. Looked up from germline, CDR1 is SGDLS and CDR2 is YYNGEE. Trimming took 2 bases from V and 2 from J, leaving 14 bases between them. This CDR3 reads CASSVGWTETYEQYF. CDR3 nucleotides: TGTGCCAGCAGCGTGGGATGGACAGAAACCTACGAGCAGTACTTC.

V usage is TRBV5-1 and J usage is TRBJ2-2; possible D gene TRBD2, 5 bases. Trimming left V 4 bases short and J 8 bases short, with 15 bases between. This CDR3 is 14 amino acids long. Germline V CDR1 and CDR2: SGHRS, YFSETQ. The CDR3 protein is CASSSGADLGELFF. Here the CDR3 DNA reads TGCGCCAGCAGCAGCGGCGCTGACCTGGGGGAGCTGTTTTTT.

J is TRBJ2-7 and V is TRBV11-2, with 7 nucleotides matching TRBD1. The CDR3 loop spans 19 amino acids. The trim removed 0 bases at V and 0 bases at J, leaving 14 bases unmatched. Germline V gives CDR1 SGHAT, CDR2 FQNNGV. CDR3 amino acids: CASSLDFNRGDPSSYEQYF. The CDR3 DNA follows: TGTGCCAGCAGCTTAGACTTTAACAGGGGCGACCCTAGCTCCTACGAGCAGTACTTC.

Turning to this clone: This sample also contains other DNA sequences that code for the same CDR3. The rearrangement joins TRBV5-1 to TRBJ1-1; D perhaps matches TRBD1 (6 bases). V gave up 0 bases and J gave up 5 bases, with 11 bases separating them. This CDR3 is 14 amino acids long. CDR1 is SGHRS and CDR2 is YFSETQ in the germline V gene. CDR3 protein: CASSLGTGKTEAFF. DNA of the CDR3: TGCGCCAGCAGCTTGGGCACAGGGAAGACTGAAGCTTTCTTT.

This clone was picked up a small number of times. The chain recombines TRBV30 with TRBJ1-1, with D unresolved. The CDR3 is 13 amino acids. Trimming took 3 bases from V and 1 from J, leaving 9 bases between them. Germline V gene lookup returns CDR1 GTSNPN and CDR2 SVGIG (reference sequence). CDR3 in DNA: TGTGCCTGGAGACGAGGTAGGAACACTGAAGCTTTCTTT. This codes for CAWRRGRNTEAFF.

This sequence joins TRBV7-3 and TRBJ2-5, with D possibly being TRBD2 (6 bases). The germline V gene has CDR1 SGHTA and CDR2 FQGTGA. V was trimmed by 4 bases and J by 5 bases, leaving 8 bases between them. The CDR3 length is 12 residues. The CDR3 is CASSSSGETQYF. For the CDR3, the DNA is TGTGCCAGCAGCTCCAGCGGGGAGACCCAGTACTTC.

CDR3 loop: CAVRTSTDTQYF. The CDR3 DNA reads TGTGCTGTACGTACTAGCACAGATACGCAGTATTTT. The V gene is TRBV6-5, the J gene TRBJ2-3, with no clear D. There are 12 residues in the CDR3. Germline V CDR1 and CDR2: MNHEY, SVGAGI.

This chain connects TRBV9 to TRBJ2-1; tentative D call: TRBD2 (6 bases). Deletions cut 3 bases from V and 1 base from J, with 17 bases between. Germline loops: CDR1 SGDLS, CDR2 YYNGEE. This CDR3 has 17 residues. CDR3 sequence reads: CASSGGLPGGSYNEQFF. The CDR3 DNA follows: TGTGCCAGCAGCGGGGGACTCCCTGGAGGGTCCTACAATGAGCAGTTCTTC.

The chain recombines TRBV5-1 with TRBJ2-7; D is perhaps TRBD1 (6 bases). V lost 0 bases and J lost 1, with 8 bases in between. The CDR3 totals 14 residues. Per the germline V gene, CDR1 is SGHRS and CDR2 is YFSETQ. The CDR3 DNA sequence: TGCGCCAGCAGCTTGGCGGACAGTTCCTACGAGCAGTACTTC. This encodes CASSLADSSYEQYF.

The genes are TRBV9 and TRBJ1-6, with 7 bases matching TRBD1. With 4 bases clipped from V and 5 bases from J, the junction kept 6 bases outside the gene matches. The CDR3 length is 15 residues. Germline CDR1 and CDR2: SGDLS and YYNGEE. CDR3 in DNA: TGTGCCAGCAGCCCGGGAGACAGGGATAATTCACCCCTCCACTTT. It yields the protein CASSPGDRDNSPLHF.

This chain connects TRBV7-7 to TRBJ2-7; 10 bases fit TRBD1. V gave up 5 bases and J gave up 4 bases; unmatched junction bases: 5. Germline V gene sequence: CDR1 SSHAT, CDR2 FNYEAQ (reference sequence). The length of the CDR3 is 14 residues. CDR3 sequence: CASSPGQGYYEQYF. The CDR3, as DNA: TGTGCCAGCAGCCCGGGACAGGGGTATTACGAGCAGTACTTC.

The rearrangement links TRBV7-2 to TRBJ1-1; 9 nucleotides align to TRBD1. The CDR3 contains 13 residues. After removal of 6 bases from V and 6 bases from J, the junction contained 5 bases not matched to a gene. Germline CDR1 and CDR2: SGHTA and FQGNSA. The CDR3 bases are TGTGCCAGCAGACCCCGGGACAGGGCTGAAGCTTTCTTT. Protein sequence: CASRPRDRAEAFF.

The chain has TRBV7-8 and TRBJ2-1, with unresolved D. Germline loops: CDR1 SGHVS, CDR2 FQNEAQ. V lost 5 bases to trimming and J lost 4 bases, with 15 bases between them. The CDR3 spans 15 residues. The CDR3 here is CASSLRYATYNEQFF. The CDR3, as DNA: TGTGCCAGCAGCCTCCGGTATGCGACTTACAATGAGCAGTTCTTC.

CDR3 loop: CASTRGGAHAGELFF. CDR3 in DNA: TGTGCCAGCACCCGCGGGGGGGCGCATGCCGGGGAGCTGTTTTTT. J is TRBJ2-2 and V is TRBV2; 9 positions match TRBD2. The CDR3 has 15 residues. V shed 7 bases and J 6 bases; nucleotides not matched to a gene: 9. Germline-derived CDR1 and CDR2 are SNHLY and FYNNEI. The entire variable domain, with the rest obtained from reference TRBV2 and TRBJ2-2, is as follows: EPEVTQTPSHQVTQMGQEVILRCVPISNHLYFYWYRQILGQKVEFLVSFYNNEISEKSEIFDDQFSVERPDGSNFTLKIRSTKLEDSAMYFCASTRGGAHAGELFFGEGSRLTVL.

V and J are TRBV7-3 and TRBJ2-6, with TRBD2 identical over 12 bases. V lost 5 bases and J lost 4; bases outside the gene matches: 6. The CDR3 runs to 17 residues. The germline V gene encodes CDR1 SGHTA and CDR2 FQGTGA. CDR3 nucleotide sequence: TGTGCCAGCAGCCCCTCGGGACTAGCGGGCGGGGCCAACGTCCTGACTTTC. Its translation: CASSPSGLAGGANVLTF.

The rearrangement joins TRBV30 to TRBJ2-2; 12 bases match TRBD2. CDR1 and CDR2 (germline): GTSNPN, SVGIG (reference sequence). V lost 3 bases to trimming and J lost 5 bases; unmatched junction nucleotides: 16. The CDR3 length is 19 residues. In nucleotides, the CDR3 is TGTGCCTGGAGAGCCCGGACTAGCGGGATCCAGATAGAGACCGGGGAGCTGTTTTTT. Protein sequence: CAWRARTSGIQIETGELFF.

The rearrangement uses TRBV6-2 or TRBV6-3 and TRBJ1-6; D perhaps matches TRBD1 (6 bases). The germline V gene has CDR1 MNHEY and CDR2 SVGEGT. Between the trimmed V and J ends, which lost 2 bases and 13 bases, there was a span of 15 bases. This CDR3 comprises 14 residues. In DNA form, the CDR3 reads TGTGCCAGCAGTTACGACAGCCAGGGGTTGCCCCTCCACTTT. Encoded protein: CASSYDSQGLPLHF.

The CDR3 sequence: CASRRLAGVETQYF. As DNA, the CDR3 is TGTGCCAGCAGAAGGCTAGCGGGAGTGGAGACCCAGTACTTC. This sequence joins TRBV2 and TRBJ2-5; 10 nucleotides match TRBD2. Trimming cost V 6 bases and J 5 bases; bases outside gene matches: 6. The germline V gene has CDR1 SNHLY and CDR2 FYNNEI. CDR3 length: 14 residues.

The chain employs TRBV28 and TRBJ2-2, with D possibly TRBD2 on 6 matching bases. The CDR3 runs to 14 residues. The V gene lost 11 bases and the J gene lost 4 bases, with 17 bases spanning the gap. In germline, CDR1 is MDHEN, CDR2 SYDVKM. DNA of the CDR3: TGTGCCTCTACGACGGGGGAAGTCACCGGGGAGCTGTTTTTT. It is translated as CASTTGEVTGELFF. The whole variable domain, remainder taken from reference TRBV28 and TRBJ2-2, is DVKVTQSSRYLVKRTGEKVFLECVQDMDHENMFWYRQDPGLGLRLIYFSYDVKMKEKGDIPEGYSVSREKKERFSLILESASTNQTSMYLCASTTGEVTGELFFGEGSRLTVL.

V and J are TRBV11-2 and TRBJ2-3; D perhaps matches TRBD2 (6 bases). The germline V gene encodes CDR1 SGHAT and CDR2 FQNNGV. V gave up 4 bases and J gave up 4 bases, with 15 bases separating them. This CDR3 comprises 15 residues. The CDR3 region has the DNA TGTGCCAGCAGCTATTTGGAGGGCGGCCCAGATACGCAGTATTTT. Amino acid sequence: CASSYLEGGPDTQYF.

This clone was seen just once. This chain links TRBV7-9 with TRBJ2-5, with D possibly matching TRBD2 (7 bases). Germline V gene lookup returns CDR1 SEHNR and CDR2 FQNEAQ (reference sequence). This CDR3 is 14 amino acids long. The V end lost 1 base, the J end lost 5 bases, and 11 bases lay between the germline ends. The CDR3 coding sequence is TGTGCCAGCAGCTTAGGCGGGGGCAAGGAGACCCAGTACTTC. Protein product: CASSLGGGKETQYF.

This clone was observed a few times. This chain joins TRBV24-1 and TRBJ2-5, with 9 nucleotides matching TRBD1. Trimming at V came to 3 bases and at J to 5 bases, leaving 9 bases not matched to a gene. The CDR3 length is 16 residues. CDR1 and CDR2 (germline): KGHDR, SFDVKD. This chain's CDR3 is CATSDTGTGLRETQYF. CDR3 bases: TGTGCCACCAGTGATACCGGGACAGGGTTACGGGAGACCCAGTACTTC.

The DNA of the CDR3 is TGTGCCAGCAGCCAAGATGCGGCTAGCGGTTTCGACTACGAGCAGTACTTC. Its protein is CASSQDAASGFDYEQYF. The rearrangement links TRBV3-1 (or the pseudogene TRBV3-2) to TRBJ2-7, with 7 bases matching TRBD2. The germline gives CDR1 LGHDT, CDR2 YNNKEL (reference sequence). The trim removed 0 bases at V and 3 bases at J, leaving 11 bases unmatched. The CDR3 consists of 17 residues.

The V call is TRBV7-3, the J call TRBJ1-5; D remains ambiguous. The CDR3 loop spans 13 amino acids. The V gene's germline CDR1 is SGHTA and CDR2 FQGTGA. Trimming left V 0 bases short and J 6 bases short, with 6 bases between. The CDR3 nucleotides are TGTGCCAGCAGCTTAACCCCCTCTCAGCCCCAGCATTTT. Translated, it gives CASSLTPSQPQHF.